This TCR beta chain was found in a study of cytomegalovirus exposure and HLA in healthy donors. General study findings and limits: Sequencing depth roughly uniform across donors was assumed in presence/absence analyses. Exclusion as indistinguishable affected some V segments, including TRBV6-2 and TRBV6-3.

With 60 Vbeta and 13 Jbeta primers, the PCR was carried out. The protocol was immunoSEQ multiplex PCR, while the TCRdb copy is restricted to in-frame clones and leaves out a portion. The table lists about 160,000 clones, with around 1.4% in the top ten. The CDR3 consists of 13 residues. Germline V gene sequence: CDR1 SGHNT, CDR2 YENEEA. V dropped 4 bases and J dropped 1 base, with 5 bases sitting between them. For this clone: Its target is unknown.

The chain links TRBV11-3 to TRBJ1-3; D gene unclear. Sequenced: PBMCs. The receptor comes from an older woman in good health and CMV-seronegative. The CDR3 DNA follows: TGTGCCAGCAGCTCCAGATCTGGAAACACCATATATTTT. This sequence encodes CASSSRSGNTIYF.